This T cell receptor beta chain is from a study of identical twins. General study findings and limits: Out-of-frame sharing of TCR alpha in monozygotic twins was underestimated by models.

TCRdb re-called the 5' RACE reads with MiXCR, one entry per CDR3 protein. The sample shows a few hundred thousand distinct CDR3 sequences, 5.5% to 7.5% of them seen only once. As regards this clonotype: The antigen is undetermined.

The CDR3 has 11 residues. The germline V gene has CDR1 MNHEY and CDR2 SMNVEV (reference sequence). V gave up 2 bases and J gave up 2 bases, with 1 base separating them. These data also featured in a second study, about T cells expressing NK-cell markers. This second report adds: In about six donors, dominant CD3+CD56+NKG2C+ clonotypes ranked among the top 10 CD8+ clonotypes.

Sample: CD8+ T cells sorted from blood. The clonotype comes from a woman aged 18-29 years in good health. V is TRBV27 and J is TRBJ2-7; no clear D gene. CDR3 sequence reads: CASSLPYEQYF. The DNA for the CDR3 is TGTGCCAGCAGTTTACCCTACGAGCAGTACTTC.